Below are 5 T cell receptor beta chains sequenced from a single sample in a study of B cell selection in AIRE deficiency. The regulatory T cell sort gate was CD4+CD25hiCD127low/negative. Sequencing used immunoSEQ multiplex PCR; TCRdb keeps in-frame clones, though not all of them. The sample contains some 21,000 clones, 85% to 95% of which appear only once. Sequencing used Tregs sorted from PBMCs. Receptor source: a human donor with AIRE deficiency.

V usage is TRBV29-1 and J usage is TRBJ1-2, with D possibly matching TRBD1 (5 bases). The CDR3 runs to 14 residues. Germline assignment: CDR1 SQVTM and CDR2 ANQGSEA. Between the trimmed V and J ends, which lost 0 bases and 8 bases, there was a span of 16 bases. As DNA, the CDR3 is TGCAGCGTTGAAGAATGGGCAGGGACGGCCGGCTACACCTTC. Its protein is CSVEEWAGTAGYTF.

The chain joins TRBV30 to TRBJ1-5, with 7 bases identical to TRBD1. After removal of 0 bases from V and 6 bases from J, the junction contained 5 bases not matched to a gene. CDR1 and CDR2 (germline): GTSNPN, SVGIG (reference sequence). The CDR3 has 14 residues. CDR3 nucleotide sequence: TGTGCCTGGAGTGTACCAGGGGGGGGTCAGCCCCAGCATTTT. Its protein is CAWSVPGGGQPQHF.

The rearrangement links TRBV4-3 to TRBJ1-4; weak D call: TRBD1 (6 bases). V shed 0 bases and J shed 3 bases, with 17 bases lying between them. This CDR3 is built from 18 residues. Looked up from germline, CDR1 is LGHNA and CDR2 is YSLEER. CDR3 DNA sequence: TGCGCCAGCAGCCAAGATGTTGGGACACCCGGCGCTAATGAAAAACTGTTTTTT. It is translated as CASSQDVGTPGANEKLFF.

V gene TRBV20-1 combines with J gene TRBJ2-4; D remains ambiguous. The CDR3 consists of 11 residues. Germline loops: CDR1 DFQATT, CDR2 SNEGSKA (reference sequence). V was clipped by 7 bases and J by 2 bases, with 6 bases between them. The CDR3 coding sequence is TGCAGTGGTCTATCCAAAAACATTCAGTACTTC. Protein: CSGLSKNIQYF.

This clone occurred once. V and J are TRBV7-9 and TRBJ2-3; 11 bases align to TRBD1. Trimming removed 0 bases from V and 5 bases from J; junction bases left unmatched: 4. The CDR3 is 16 residues long. Germline loops: CDR1 SEHNR, CDR2 FQNEAQ (reference sequence). The CDR3 bases are TGTGCCAGCAGCTTAGCGGGGACAGGGGGTCTAGATACGCAGTATTTT. This gives the protein CASSLAGTGGLDTQYF. The full variable domain, in which reference TRBV7-9 and TRBJ2-3 provide the parts outside the CDR3, is DTGVSQNPRHKITKRGQNVTFRCDPISEHNRLYWYRQTLGQGPEFLTYFQNEAQLEKSRLLSDRFSAERPKGSFSTLEIQRTEQGDSAMYLCASSLAGTGGLDTQYFGPGTRLTVL.